The T cell receptor (beta chain) described here comes from a study of molecular identifiers for immune sequencing clone quantification. Points on this clonotype: Its specificity is unknown.

TCRdb reanalysed the PCR reads using MiXCR and keeps one entry per CDR3 protein. The table shows about 640,000 distinct CDR3 sequences, with nearly 20% occurring only once. Germline V gives CDR1 GTSNPN, CDR2 SVGIG (reference sequence). The CDR3 contains 14 residues. Between the trimmed V and J ends, which lost 2 bases and 0 bases, there was a span of 7 bases. Investigators produced naive CD8 libraries from approximately 20,000 to 1,000,000 sorted cells, drawing on 10%, 30% or 50% RNA. CD8+CD4-CCR7+CD45RA+ sorting gave the naive CD8 T cells. Whole-study findings and limits: Effector cells kept over 98% of their molecules in clones above 20 RNA copies, while naive cells kept under 1% there. Clone sizes could be underestimated for highly expanded clones when identical TCR molecules share a barcode.

This rearrangement joins TRBV30 to TRBJ2-2, with D possibly matching TRBD2 (5 bases). The receptor was isolated from a human donor in good health. Some libraries in this study had Jurkat cell RNA spiked in. What was sequenced was naive CD8+ T cells from blood, with Jurkat cell RNA spiked in. Subset noted: FACS-sorted CD8+CD4-CCR7+CD45RA+ naive T cells. As DNA, the CDR3 is TGTGCCTGGAGTCCCGGGGCGAACACCGGGGAGCTGTTTTTT. It is translated as CAWSPGANTGELFF. Supplemented by reference TRBV30 and TRBJ2-2, the full variable domain reads SQTIHQWPATLVQPVGSPLSLECTVEGTSNPNLYWYRQAAGRGLQLLFYSVGIGQISSEVPQNLSASRPQDRQFILSSKKLLLSDSGFYLCAWSPGANTGELFFGEGSRLTVL.